This TCR beta chain comes out of a study of cytomegalovirus exposure and HLA in healthy donors. It was with 60 Vbeta and 13 Jbeta primers that the PCR ran. Profiled with immunoSEQ multiplex PCR; TCRdb holds only in-frame clones, not every one. Altogether approximately 24,000 clones are present, 70% being singletons, with the ten largest covering more than 3.5%. The CDR3 runs to 14 residues. The germline V gene has CDR1 KGHSH and CDR2 LQKENI. The V and J ends lost 4 bases and 5 bases respectively, with 12 bases between them. Donors sampled were nominally healthy, though unrecorded immune exposures were likely.

The sequenced material came from PBMCs. The rearrangement joins TRBV18 to TRBJ1-5, with a possible D match to TRBD1 (5 bases). This TCR was recovered from a woman in her 50s in good health and CMV-seronegative. Here the CDR3 reads CASSLSGGDQPQHF. The CDR3 nucleotides read TGTGCCAGCTCACTATCTGGGGGGGATCAGCCCCAGCATTTT.